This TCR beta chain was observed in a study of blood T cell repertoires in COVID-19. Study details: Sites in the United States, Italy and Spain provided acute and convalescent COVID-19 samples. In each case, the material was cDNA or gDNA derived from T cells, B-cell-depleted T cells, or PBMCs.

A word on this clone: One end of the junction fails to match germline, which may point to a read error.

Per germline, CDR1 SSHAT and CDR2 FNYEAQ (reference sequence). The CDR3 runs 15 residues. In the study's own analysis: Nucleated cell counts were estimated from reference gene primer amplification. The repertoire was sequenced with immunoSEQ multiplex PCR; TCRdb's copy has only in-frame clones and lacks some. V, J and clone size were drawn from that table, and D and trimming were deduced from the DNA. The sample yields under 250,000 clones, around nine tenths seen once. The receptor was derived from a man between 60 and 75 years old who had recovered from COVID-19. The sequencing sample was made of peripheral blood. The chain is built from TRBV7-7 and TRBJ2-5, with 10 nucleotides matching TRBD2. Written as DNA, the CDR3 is TGTGCTAGCAGCCCTCTAGCGGGGGCAGAAGAGACCCAGTACTTC. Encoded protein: CASSPLAGAEETQYF.